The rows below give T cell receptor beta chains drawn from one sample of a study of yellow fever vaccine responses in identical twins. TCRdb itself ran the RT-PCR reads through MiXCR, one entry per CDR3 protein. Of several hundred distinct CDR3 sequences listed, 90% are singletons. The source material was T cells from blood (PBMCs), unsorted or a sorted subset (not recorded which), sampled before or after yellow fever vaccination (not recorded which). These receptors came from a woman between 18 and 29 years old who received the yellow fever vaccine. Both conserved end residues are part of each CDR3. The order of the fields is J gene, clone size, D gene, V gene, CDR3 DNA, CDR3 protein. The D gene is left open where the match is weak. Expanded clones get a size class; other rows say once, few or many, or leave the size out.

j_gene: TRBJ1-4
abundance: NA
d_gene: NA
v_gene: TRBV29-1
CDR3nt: TGCAGCGTTGAGGTTAATGAAAAACTGTTTTTT
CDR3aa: CSVEVNEKLFF

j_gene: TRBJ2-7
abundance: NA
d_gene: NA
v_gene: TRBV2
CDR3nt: TGTGCCAGCAGTGAGACAGCAGGGGCCTCCTACGAGCAGTACTTC
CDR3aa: CASSETAGASYEQYF

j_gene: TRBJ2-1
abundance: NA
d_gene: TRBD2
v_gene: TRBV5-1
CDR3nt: TGCGCCAGCAGCTTCTCGCCTAGCGGGAGTAATGAGCAGTTCTTC
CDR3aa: CASSFSPSGSNEQFF

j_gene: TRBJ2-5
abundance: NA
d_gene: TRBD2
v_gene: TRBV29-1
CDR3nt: TGCAGCGCCATACTAGCGGGGGGCTCAGGGGCCCAGTACTTC
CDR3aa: CSAILAGGSGAQYF

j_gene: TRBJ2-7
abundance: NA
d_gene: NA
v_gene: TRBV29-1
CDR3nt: TGCAGCGTTGAGTCGGGGGAGCAGTACGAGCAGTACTTC
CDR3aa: CSVESGEQYEQYF

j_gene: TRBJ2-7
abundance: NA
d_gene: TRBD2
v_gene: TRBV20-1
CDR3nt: TGCAGTGCGATTGTTAAGCGGGACCCATACGAGCAGTACTTC
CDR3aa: CSAIVKRDPYEQYF

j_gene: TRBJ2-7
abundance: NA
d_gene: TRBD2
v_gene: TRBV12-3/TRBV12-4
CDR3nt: TGTGCCAGCAGTCCCCGGGGAGCGGGAGGTTACGAGCAGTACTTC
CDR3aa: CASSPRGAGGYEQYF

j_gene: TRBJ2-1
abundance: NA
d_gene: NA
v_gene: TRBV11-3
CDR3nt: TGTGCCAGCAGCTTAGGGGACTCGGCCTACAATGAGCAGTTCTTC
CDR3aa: CASSLGDSAYNEQFF

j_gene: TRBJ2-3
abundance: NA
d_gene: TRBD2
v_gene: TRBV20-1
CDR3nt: TGCAGTGCTAACCCAGCGGGAGCCCCAGATACGCAGTATTTT
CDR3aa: CSANPAGAPDTQYF

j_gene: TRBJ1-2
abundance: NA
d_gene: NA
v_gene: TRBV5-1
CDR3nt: TGCGCCAGCAGCTTGGCTACCGTGAAGGTGAACTATGGCTACACCTTC
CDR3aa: CASSLATVKVNYGYTF

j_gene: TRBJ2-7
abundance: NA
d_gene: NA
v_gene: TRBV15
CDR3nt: TGTGCCACCAGCAGAGTAACGGGTCCGGCGTACGAGCAGTACTTC
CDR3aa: CATSRVTGPAYEQYF

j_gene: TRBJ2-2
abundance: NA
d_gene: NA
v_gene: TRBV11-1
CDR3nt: TGTGCCAGCAGCTTCGGGGGCGGGGAGCTGTTTTTT
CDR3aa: CASSFGGGELFF

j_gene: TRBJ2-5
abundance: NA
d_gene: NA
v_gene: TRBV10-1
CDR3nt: TGCGCCAGCAGTGAACATGGGATCGGGAACCAAGAGACCCAGTACTTC
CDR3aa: CASSEHGIGNQETQYF

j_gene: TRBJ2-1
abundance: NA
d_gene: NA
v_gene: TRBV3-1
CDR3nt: TGTGCCAGCAGCCACCACAATGAGCAGTTCTTC
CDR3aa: CASSHHNEQFF

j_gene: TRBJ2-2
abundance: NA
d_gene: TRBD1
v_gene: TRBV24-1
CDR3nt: TGTGCCACCAGTACGACAGGGAACGGGGAGCTGTTTTTT
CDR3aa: CATSTTGNGELFF

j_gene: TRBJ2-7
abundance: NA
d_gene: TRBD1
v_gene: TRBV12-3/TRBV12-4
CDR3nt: TGTGCCAGCAGTTTGACAAGACAGGGTCTCTACGAGCAGTACTTC
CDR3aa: CASSLTRQGLYEQYF

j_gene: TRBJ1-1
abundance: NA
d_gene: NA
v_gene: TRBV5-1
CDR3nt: TGCGCCAGCAGCTTGGAAAACCTCAGGGGGAACACTGAAGCTTTCTTT
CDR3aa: CASSLENLRGNTEAFF

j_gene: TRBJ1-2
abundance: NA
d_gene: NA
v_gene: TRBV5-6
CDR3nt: TGTGCCAGCAGCGGAATCAGGGGTGGCTACACCTTC
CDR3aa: CASSGIRGGYTF

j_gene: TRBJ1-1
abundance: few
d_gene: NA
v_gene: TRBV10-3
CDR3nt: TGTGCCATCAGTGAGTCGACAGGTAAGAACACTGAAGCTTTCTTT
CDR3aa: CAISESTGKNTEAFF

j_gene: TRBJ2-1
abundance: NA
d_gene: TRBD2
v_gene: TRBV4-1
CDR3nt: TGCGCCAGCAGCCAAAATAGCGGGAGCTACAATGAGCAGTTCTTC
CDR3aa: CASSQNSGSYNEQFF

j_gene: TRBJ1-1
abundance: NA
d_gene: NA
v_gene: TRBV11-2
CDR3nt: TGTGCCAGCAGCTTCGACAGGTACAGTGAAGCTTTCTTT
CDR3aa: CASSFDRYSEAFF

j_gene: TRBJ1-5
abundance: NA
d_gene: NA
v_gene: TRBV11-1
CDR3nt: TGTGCCAGCAGCTCCCAAGATCAGCCCCAGCATTTT
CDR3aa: CASSSQDQPQHF

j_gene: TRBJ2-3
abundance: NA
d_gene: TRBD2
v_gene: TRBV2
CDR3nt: TGTGCCAGCAGTGACCGCGGGGGGCCCGAAGATACGCAGTATTTT
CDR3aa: CASSDRGGPEDTQYF